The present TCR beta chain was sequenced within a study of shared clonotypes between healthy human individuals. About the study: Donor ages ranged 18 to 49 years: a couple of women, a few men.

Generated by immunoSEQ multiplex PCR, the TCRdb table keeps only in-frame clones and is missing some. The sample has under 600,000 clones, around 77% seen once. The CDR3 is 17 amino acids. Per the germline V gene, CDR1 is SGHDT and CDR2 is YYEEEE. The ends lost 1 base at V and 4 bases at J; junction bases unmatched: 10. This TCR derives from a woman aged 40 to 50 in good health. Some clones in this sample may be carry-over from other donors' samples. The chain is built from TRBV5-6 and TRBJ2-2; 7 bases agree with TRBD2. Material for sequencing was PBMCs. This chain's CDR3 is CASSLIRAGAGTGELFF. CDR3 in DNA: TGTGCCAGCAGCTTGATCCGCGCGGGAGCGGGCACCGGGGAGCTGTTTTTT.